This TCR beta chain originates from a study of blood T cell repertoires in COVID-19. Study as a whole: The United States, Italy and Spain provided the acute and convalescent COVID-19 samples. Nucleic acid was either cDNA or gDNA, and it came from T cells, B-cell-depleted T cells, or PBMCs.

Original methodology: How many nucleated cells were present was estimated from reference gene primer amplification. Assay: immunoSEQ multiplex PCR; the TCRdb copy retains only in-frame clones and omits some. That table furnishes V, J and clone size, whereas the DNA furnished D and trimming. The data hold fewer than 250,000 clones, with about 83% observed a single time. The CDR3 has 13 residues. The germline V gene has CDR1 SGHAT and CDR2 FQNNGV. V lost 6 bases and J lost 4; bases outside the gene matches: 3. The sample comprised peripheral blood. The TCR originated in a woman in her 50s with acute or convalescent COVID-19. The chain recombines TRBV11-2 with TRBJ2-7, with TRBD2 matching over 10 bases. Here the CDR3 reads CASSGLAEYEQYF. CDR3 coding DNA: TGTGCCAGCAGTGGACTAGCGGAGTACGAGCAGTACTTC.